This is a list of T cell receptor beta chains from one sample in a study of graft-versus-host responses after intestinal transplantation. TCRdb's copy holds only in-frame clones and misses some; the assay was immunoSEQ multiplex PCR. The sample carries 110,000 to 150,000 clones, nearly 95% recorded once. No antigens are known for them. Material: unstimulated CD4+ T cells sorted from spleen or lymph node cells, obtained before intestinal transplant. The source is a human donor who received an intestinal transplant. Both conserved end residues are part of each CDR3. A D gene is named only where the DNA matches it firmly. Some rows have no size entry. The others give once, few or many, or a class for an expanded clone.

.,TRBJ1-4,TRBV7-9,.,CASAGAFNEKLFF,TGTGCCAGCGCAGGGGCGTTTAATGAAAAACTGTTTTTT
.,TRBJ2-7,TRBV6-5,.,CASSYSSLAHEQYF,TGTGCCAGCAGTTACTCATCCCTAGCTCACGAGCAGTACTTC
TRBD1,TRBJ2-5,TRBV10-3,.,CAISGGQGGETQYF,TGTGCCATCAGTGGCGGACAGGGCGGGGAGACCCAGTACTTC
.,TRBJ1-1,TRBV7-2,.,CASSLGWGATTEAFF,TGTGCCAGCAGCTTAGGGTGGGGGGCGACCACTGAAGCTTTCTTT
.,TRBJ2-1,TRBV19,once,CASGNSATRGEQFF,TGTGCCAGCGGTAATAGCGCCACTAGGGGTGAGCAGTTCTTC
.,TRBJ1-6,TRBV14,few,CASSQDTNRDYNSPLHF,TGTGCCAGCAGCCAAGATACGAACCGGGATTATAATTCACCCCTCCACTTT
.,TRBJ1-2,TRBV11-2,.,CASRPDRTVYGYTF,TGTGCCAGCAGACCGGACCGGACGGTCTATGGCTACACCTTC
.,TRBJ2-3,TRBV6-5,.,CASSYTGNSADTQYF,TGTGCCAGCAGTTACACGGGAAACTCGGCAGATACGCAGTATTTT
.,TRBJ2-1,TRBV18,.,CASSLVGATSLYNEQFF,TGTGCCAGCTCACTCGTGGGGGCGACTAGCCTCTACAATGAGCAGTTCTTC
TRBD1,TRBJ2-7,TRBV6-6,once,CASIGTGVSYEQYF,TGTGCCAGCATAGGGACAGGGGTCTCCTACGAGCAGTACTTC
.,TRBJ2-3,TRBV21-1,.,CASSKAGGQGTDTQYF,TGTGCCAGCAGCAAAGCGGGGGGACAGGGGACAGATACGCAGTATTTT
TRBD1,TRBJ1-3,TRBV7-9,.,CASSLGQIGNTIYF,TGTGCCAGCAGCTTGGGACAGATTGGAAACACCATATATTTT
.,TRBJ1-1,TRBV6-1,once,CASSEPLNTEAFF,TGTGCCAGCAGTGAACCACTGAACACTGAAGCTTTCTTT
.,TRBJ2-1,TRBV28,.,CASSLGAYNEQFF,TGTGCCAGCAGTTTAGGAGCCTACAATGAGCAGTTCTTC
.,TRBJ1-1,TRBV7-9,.,CASSSQTGGTEAFF,TGTGCCAGCAGTTCCCAAACCGGGGGGACTGAAGCTTTCTTT
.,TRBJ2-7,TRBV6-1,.,CASSTRAGMDEQYF,TGTGCCAGCAGTACTCGCGCAGGGATGGACGAGCAGTACTTC
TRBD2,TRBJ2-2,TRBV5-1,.,CASSLGRLAGLNTGELFF,TGCGCCAGCAGCTTGGGTAGGCTAGCGGGCCTGAACACCGGGGAGCTGTTTTTT
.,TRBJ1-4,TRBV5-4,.,CASSLQGSNEKLFF,TGTGCCAGCAGCCTACAGGGTTCTAATGAAAAACTGTTTTTT
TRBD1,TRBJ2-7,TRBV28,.,CASSLPTGGGYEQYF,TGTGCCAGCAGTTTGCCGACAGGGGGCGGCTACGAGCAGTACTTC
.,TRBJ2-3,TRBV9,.,CASGGSTDTQYF,TGTGCCAGCGGGGGGAGTACAGATACGCAGTATTTT
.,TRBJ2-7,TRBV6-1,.,CASRAYRDTYEQYF,TGTGCCAGCAGGGCCTATCGGGACACCTACGAGCAGTACTTC
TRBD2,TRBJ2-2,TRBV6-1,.,CASSALAGAGELFF,TGTGCCAGCAGTGCGCTAGCGGGAGCCGGGGAGCTGTTTTTT
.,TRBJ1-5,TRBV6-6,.,CASSRRESNQPQHF,TGTGCCAGCAGCCGCAGGGAGAGCAATCAGCCCCAGCATTTT
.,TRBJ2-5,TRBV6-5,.,CASRAPGVETQYF,TGTGCCAGCAGAGCACCAGGGGTAGAGACCCAGTACTTC
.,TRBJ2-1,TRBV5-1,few,CASSPGTYNEQFF,TGCGCCAGCAGCCCCGGGACTTACAATGAGCAGTTCTTC
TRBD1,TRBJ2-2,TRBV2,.,CASRRTGAGELFF,TGTGCCAGCAGGCGGACAGGAGCCGGGGAGCTGTTTTTT
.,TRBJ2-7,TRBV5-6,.,CASSLSHEQYF,TGTGCCAGCAGCTTATCCCACGAGCAGTACTTC
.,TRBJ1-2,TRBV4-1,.,CASSQENTWEGYTF,TGCGCCAGCAGCCAAGAAAATACATGGGAGGGCTACACCTTC
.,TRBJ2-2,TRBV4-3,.,CASSQEGGGRNTGELFF,TGCGCCAGCAGCCAAGAGGGGGGGGGCAGGAACACCGGGGAGCTGTTTTTT
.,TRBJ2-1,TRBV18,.,CASSPISTSYNEQFF,TGTGCCAGCTCACCAATCAGTACCTCCTACAATGAGCAGTTCTTC
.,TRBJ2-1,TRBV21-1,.,CASSKAGLAGGCSSYNEQFF,TGTGCCAGCAGCAAGGCCGGACTAGCGGGAGGGTGTAGCTCCTACAATGAGCAGTTCTTC
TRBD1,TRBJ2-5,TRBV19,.,CASTRQGWSETQYF,TGTGCCAGTACCAGACAGGGGTGGTCGGAGACCCAGTACTTC
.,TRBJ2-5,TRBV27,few,CASSRLLGETQYF,TGTGCCAGCAGTCGACTCCTGGGAGAGACCCAGTACTTC
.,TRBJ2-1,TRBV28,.,CASTEARGTYNEQFF,TGTGCCAGCACCGAGGCCAGGGGTACGTACAATGAGCAGTTCTTC
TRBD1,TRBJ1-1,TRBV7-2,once,CASRLTPRGQGARAFF,TGTGCCAGCAGACTGACTCCTAGGGGACAGGGGGCGCGAGCTTTCTTT
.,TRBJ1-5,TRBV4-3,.,CASSQGVDREGAAQHF,TGCGCCAGCAGCCAAGGGGTGGATAGGGAGGGTGCGGCCCAGCATTTT
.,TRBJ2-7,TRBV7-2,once,CASSLDRGVLYEQYF,TGTGCCAGCAGCTTAGATCGAGGGGTACTATACGAGCAGTACTTC
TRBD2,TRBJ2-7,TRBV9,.,CASSDGLAGAGEQYF,TGTGCCAGCAGCGACGGACTAGCGGGAGCAGGCGAGCAGTACTTC
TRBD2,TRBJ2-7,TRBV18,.,CASSPGTTSGTSYEQYF,TGTGCCAGCTCACCTGGGACGACTAGCGGTACCTCCTACGAGCAGTACTTC
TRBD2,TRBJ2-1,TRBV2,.,CASGDYPSYNEQFF,TGTGCCAGCGGGGACTACCCCTCCTACAATGAGCAGTTCTTC
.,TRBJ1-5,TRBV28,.,CASSLWGRTVPGKPQHF,TGTGCCAGCAGTTTATGGGGAAGGACAGTCCCGGGGAAGCCCCAGCATTTT
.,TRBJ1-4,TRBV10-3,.,CAISDSAGHEKLFF,TGTGCCATCAGTGATTCCGCAGGGCATGAAAAACTGTTTTTT
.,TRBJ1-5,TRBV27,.,CASSLGRPGVNQPQHF,TGTGCCAGCAGTTTGGGACGGCCAGGCGTCAATCAGCCCCAGCATTTT
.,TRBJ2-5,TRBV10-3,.,CAINDDRLGQETQYF,TGTGCCATCAATGACGACAGGTTGGGACAAGAGACCCAGTACTTC
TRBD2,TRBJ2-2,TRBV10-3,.,CAISDSTSGRAGELFF,TGTGCCATCAGTGATTCGACTAGCGGGAGGGCCGGGGAGCTGTTTTTT
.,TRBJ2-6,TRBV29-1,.,CSVPVLSGANVLTF,TGCAGCGTACCTGTCCTCTCTGGGGCCAACGTCCTGACTTTC
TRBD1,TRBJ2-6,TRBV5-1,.,CASSWVTGVGANVLTF,TGCGCCAGCAGCTGGGTAACAGGGGTTGGGGCCAACGTCCTGACTTTC
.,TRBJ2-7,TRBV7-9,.,CASSSITGHPIPEQYF,TGTGCCAGCAGCTCGATTACGGGACACCCTATTCCAGAGCAGTACTTC
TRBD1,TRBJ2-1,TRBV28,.,CASSLPGTGKNEQFF,TGTGCCAGCAGTTTACCTGGGACAGGGAAGAATGAGCAGTTCTTC